This TCR beta chain emerged from a study of blood T cell repertoires in COVID-19. V gave up 7 bases and J gave up 3 bases; unmatched junction bases: 12. CDR3 size: 16 residues. The V gene's germline CDR1 is GTSNPN and CDR2 SVGIG (reference sequence). Method: immunoSEQ multiplex PCR; TCRdb's copy keeps in-frame clones and lacks some. The sample lists 160,000 or so clones, approximately 84% occurring once. The chain recombines TRBV30 with TRBJ2-1; TRBD2 matches 10 bases. The receptor was derived from a woman over 75 with acute or convalescent COVID-19. Sequenced sample: peripheral blood. As DNA, the CDR3 is TGTGCCTCCCCCCTATTAGCGGGAGGAGTCTACAATGAGCAGTTCTTC. It is translated as CASPLLAGGVYNEQFF.